This is a list of T cell receptor beta chains from one sample in a study of T cell repertoires in aging, cancer and after chemotherapy. One entry per CDR3 protein results from TCRdb running MiXCR on the multiplex PCR reads. The table includes under 15,000 distinct CDR3 sequences, about 26% detected once. Sequences were obtained from blood. The receptors were sampled from a human donor in good health. The CDR3 runs from the conserved cysteine through the conserved F or W. The D gene is left open where the match is weak. Rows may omit the clone size; those that give it use once, few, many or a size class.

d_gene	j_gene	v_gene	abundance	CDR3nt	CDR3aa
TRBD1	TRBJ2-3	TRBV5-1	-	TGCGCCAGCAGCTTAACCGGGACAGGCACAGATACGCAGTATTTT	CASSLTGTGTDTQYF
-	TRBJ1-1	TRBV28	-	TGTGCCAGCAGTTTATTAGGAGGGAACACTGAAGCTTTCTTT	CASSLLGGNTEAFF
-	TRBJ1-4	TRBV5-4	-	TGTGCCAGCAGCTTGCAGGGAGGGTCCGTTGAAAAACTGTTTTTT	CASSLQGGSVEKLFF
TRBD1	TRBJ1-2	TRBV19	-	TGTGCCAGTGCCGGGACAGCGGGGTATGGCTACACCTTC	CASAGTAGYGYTF
-	TRBJ1-2	TRBV27	few	TGTGTGAGGGGTGGCTACACCTTC	CVRGGYTF
TRBD1	TRBJ1-2	TRBV29-1	few	TGCAGCGTTGGGACCGGGACAGGGACGAACTACACCTTC	CSVGTGTGTNYTF
-	TRBJ1-5	TRBV6-5	few	TGTGCCAGCAGTGCAAATAATCAGCCCCAGCATTTT	CASSANNQPQHF
TRBD1	TRBJ1-5	TRBV27	medium-sized	TGTGCCAGCAGCTGGACAGGGGGTCAGCCCCAGCATTTT	CASSWTGGQPQHF
-	TRBJ2-5	TRBV20-1	few	TGCAGTGCTAAGGAGGGGGGAGAGACCCAGTACTTC	CSAKEGGETQYF
TRBD1	TRBJ1-2	TRBV5-6	few	TGTGCCAGCAGCCTTCGACAGGGGGATGGCTACACCTTC	CASSLRQGDGYTF
-	TRBJ1-6	TRBV11-2	few	TGTGCCAGCAGCTTAGTACCCGGACAGCTCAATTCACCCCTCCACTTT	CASSLVPGQLNSPLHF
TRBD1	TRBJ1-6	TRBV6-5	-	TGTGCCAGCAAAAACAGGGGAACCTCCTATAATTCACCCCTCCACTTT	CASKNRGTSYNSPLHF
-	TRBJ1-6	TRBV27	few	TGTGCCAGCAGTTTAGAGGGTGGGGGAAGCTCACCCCTCCACTTT	CASSLEGGGSSPLHF
-	TRBJ1-3	TRBV7-9	-	TGTGCTAGCAGCTTAGCTGACGGAAACACCATATATTTT	CASSLADGNTIYF
-	TRBJ1-1	TRBV20-1	medium-sized	TGCAGTGCTAGTCGGGGGGACACTGAAGCTTTCTTT	CSASRGDTEAFF
-	TRBJ1-5	TRBV12-3/TRBV12-4	many	TGTGCCAGCAGTTTTTCCAATCAGCCCCAGCATTTT	CASSFSNQPQHF
-	TRBJ1-2	TRBV7-2	-	TGTGCCAGCAGCTTATATGCAGGGTCGGGTGGCTACACCTTC	CASSLYAGSGGYTF
-	TRBJ1-1	TRBV19	-	TGTGCCAGCAGCCCCGGCGCCACAGCCGAAGCTTTCTTT	CASSPGATAEAFF
-	TRBJ2-5	TRBV20-1	few	TGCAGTGCTAGGGGGGGGCTCCCCGAGACCCAGTACTTC	CSARGGLPETQYF
-	TRBJ1-5	TRBV5-1	few	TGCGCCAGCAGCTTGGAGCCACGGACAAGCAATCAGCCCCAGCATTTT	CASSLEPRTSNQPQHF
TRBD1	TRBJ1-1	TRBV11-2	-	TGTGCCAGCAGCAAATTGACAGGGATTAACACTGAAGCTTTCTTT	CASSKLTGINTEAFF
TRBD1	TRBJ1-2	TRBV5-4	-	TGTGCCAGCCCTGACAAAGGACAGGGGCGGCGGTTGACTGGCTACACCTTC	CASPDKGQGRRLTGYTF
TRBD2	TRBJ2-3	TRBV12-3/TRBV12-4	-	TGTGCCAGCAGGGTGGGACTAGCGGGTAGTACGCAGTATTTT	CASRVGLAGSTQYF
TRBD1	TRBJ2-7	TRBV4-3	few	TGTGCCAGCAGCCAGACAGGGCCCTCCTACGAGCAGTACTTC	CASSQTGPSYEQYF
TRBD1	TRBJ2-7	TRBV15	-	TGTGCCACCAGCAGGGCGGGACAGGGCTACGAGCAGTACTTC	CATSRAGQGYEQYF
-	TRBJ2-5	TRBV6-6	few	TGTGCCAGCAGTTACTCGAGAACCCCCCTAATCAGGGAGACCCAGTACTTC	CASSYSRTPLIRETQYF